Listed here are 17 T cell receptor beta chains from one sample, sequenced in a study of post-analysis software for immune sequencing data. For these TCRs, the target antigens are not known. Unique molecular identifiers tagged the TCR beta cDNA libraries. A single record per CDR3 protein comes from TCRdb applying MiXCR to the PCR reads. Seen here are roughly 570,000 distinct CDR3 sequences, approximately 31% observed once, and the top ten hold 4.5% to 7.5%. Study outcomes and limitations: A few TRBV segments appeared more often in patients than in controls, and TRBV5-6, TRBV5-1 and TRBV20-1 were among these.

Material for sequencing was blood. These receptors came from a girl aged 2-17 years with multiple sclerosis.

V and J are TRBV9 and TRBJ2-1; D uncertain. V was cut by 4 bases and J by 10 bases, with 12 bases left in between. CDR3 length: 12 residues. Germline-derived CDR1 and CDR2 are SGDLS and YYNGEE. The CDR3 is CASSLLGHEQFF. The CDR3 bases are TGTGCCAGCAGCCTCCTCGGCCACGAGCAGTTCTTC.

The V call is TRBV3-1, the J call TRBJ2-5; D uncertain. Trimming cost V 5 bases and J 2 bases, with 12 bases left between them. The V gene's germline CDR1 is LGHDT and CDR2 YNNKEL (reference sequence). This CDR3 region has 14 residues. The CDR3 bases are TGTGCCAGCAGCTCTCGGTGGGCACAAGAGACCCAGTACTTC. As protein: CASSSRWAQETQYF.

This clonotype was observed a handful of times. The rearrangement joins TRBV18 to TRBJ2-1; 7 bases are shared with TRBD1. CDR3 length: 18 residues. Germline trimming cut 3 bases from V and 0 bases from J; bases unmatched to any gene: 11. CDR1 KGHSH and CDR2 LQKENI come from the germline V gene. In nucleotides, the CDR3 is TGTGCCAGCTCACCTCGAAGACAGGGTCGGAGCTCCTACAATGAGCAGTTCTTC. It translates to CASSPRRQGRSSYNEQFF.

The J gene is TRBJ1-1, the V gene TRBV20-1, with 8 bases fitting TRBD1. The V segment lost 0 bases and the J segment 5 bases; nucleotides outside the gene matches: 8. Germline V gives CDR1 DFQATT, CDR2 SNEGSKA (reference sequence). CDR3 length: 15 residues. The CDR3 nucleotides are TGCAGTGCTAGAGAAGGGACAGGCCCTGGGACTGAAGCTTTCTTT. It is translated as CSAREGTGPGTEAFF.

Worth noting for this clonotype: Relative to the germline gene, one junction end is altered; a read error may explain this. This chain joins TRBV10-1 and TRBJ1-5; the D gene is possibly TRBD1 (5 bases). The CDR3 contains 17 residues. CDR1 is WNHNN and CDR2 is SYGVQD in the germline V gene (reference sequence). The CDR3 reads CVSSDPTLQAAREDQHF. The CDR3 nucleotides read TGCGTCAGCAGTGACCCTACTCTACAGGCAGCCCGTGAAGACCAGCATTTT.

A single count supports this clonotype. This chain joins TRBV19 and TRBJ2-1; D is ambiguous. V gave up 5 bases and J gave up 2 bases, with 13 bases separating them. The germline V gene encodes CDR1 LNHDA and CDR2 SQIVND (reference sequence). This CDR3 is built from 15 residues. The CDR3 region is CASSPQTATYNEQFF. The CDR3 DNA reads as TGTGCCAGTAGTCCACAGACGGCGACCTACAATGAGCAGTTCTTC.

The J gene is TRBJ2-1, the V gene TRBV4-2; TRBD1 agrees at 10 bases. The V gene's germline CDR1 is LGHNA and CDR2 YNFKEQ. The CDR3 is 16 amino acids. V gave up 5 bases and J gave up 6 bases; unmatched junction bases: 10. The CDR3 DNA reads as TGTGCCAGCAGCATAATACTATGGGACAGGGGCAATGAGCAGTTCTTC. The encoded protein is CASSIILWDRGNEQFF.

This chain connects TRBV3-1 to TRBJ2-2; the match to TRBD2 covers 8 bases. This CDR3 is built from 15 residues. Unmatched junction bases numbered 4, after V lost 2 bases and J lost 5 bases. Germline assignment: CDR1 LGHDT and CDR2 YNNKEL (reference sequence). Written as DNA, the CDR3 is TGTGCCAGCAGCCAACGGGGGGGCCGGACCGGGGAGCTGTTTTTT. Amino acid sequence: CASSQRGGRTGELFF.

The chain couples TRBV6-6 to TRBJ1-2; D might be TRBD1 (6 bases). The CDR3 sequence is 15 residues long. Germline-derived CDR1 and CDR2 are MNHNY and SVGAGI (reference sequence). V lost 2 bases and J 5 bases, leaving 15 bases between the germline ends. Here the CDR3 reads CASSYRRGAGYGYTF. CDR3 in DNA: TGTGCCAGCAGTTACAGACGGGGGGCAGGGTATGGCTACACCTTC.

The V call is TRBV20-1, the J call TRBJ1-2; weak D call: TRBD1 (5 bases). CDR1 and CDR2 from the germline V gene are DFQATT and SNEGSKA (reference sequence). V lost 6 bases and J lost 8, with 16 bases in between. The CDR3 extends over 12 amino acids. The CDR3 spells CSARRDPLGYTF. In DNA, the CDR3 is TGCAGTGCGAGACGGGACCCCTTGGGCTACACCTTC.

The rearrangement uses TRBV5-1 and TRBJ2-5; TRBD1 matches 7 bases. This CDR3 is 16 amino acids long. Germline trimming cut 5 bases from V and 0 bases from J; bases unmatched to any gene: 10. Germline V gives CDR1 SGHRS, CDR2 YFSETQ. CDR3 region: CASSYTRTGDQETQYF. CDR3 DNA sequence: TGCGCCAGCAGTTATACTCGGACAGGCGACCAAGAGACCCAGTACTTC.

J is TRBJ1-2 and V is TRBV7-2; D is possibly TRBD1 (6 bases). Germline V lookup: CDR1 SGHTA, CDR2 FQGNSA. The ends were cut back, 2 bases at V and 8 bases at J, with 12 bases in the middle. The CDR3 length is 13 residues. CDR3 nucleotides: TGTGCCAGCAGCTTATTGACAGGAATCGGCTACACCTTC. It translates to CASSLLTGIGYTF.

There are a few counts of this clonotype. V and J are TRBV5-1 and TRBJ2-3; D gene uncertain. CDR1 SGHRS and CDR2 YFSETQ come from the germline V gene. V was cut by 2 bases and J by 2 bases, with 12 bases left in between. CDR3 size: 15 residues. The CDR3 region is CASSFSSRYTDTQYF. The CDR3 DNA is TGCGCCAGCAGCTTCTCCTCCCGTTACACAGATACGCAGTATTTT.

The genes are TRBV27 and TRBJ2-4; TRBD1 matches 11 bases. The ends lost 2 bases at V and 2 bases at J; junction bases unmatched: 5. CDR1 and CDR2 (germline): MNHEY, SMNVEV (reference sequence). The CDR3 length is 17 residues. CDR3 in DNA: TGTGCCAGCAGTTTAGCGGGACAGGGGGGAACCAAAAACATTCAGTACTTC. Encoded protein: CASSLAGQGGTKNIQYF.

This clonotype was observed a handful of times. V and J are TRBV20-1 and TRBJ1-2; 9 bases agree with TRBD1. CDR1 is DFQATT, CDR2 SNEGSKA, per germline (reference sequence). This CDR3 is 13 amino acids long. Trimming cost V 1 base and J 6 bases; bases outside gene matches: 3. The CDR3 here is CSARARTGDGYTF. In DNA form, the CDR3 reads TGCAGTGCTAGAGCGAGGACAGGGGATGGCTACACCTTC.

The rearrangement uses TRBV6-5 and TRBJ2-5; D remains unclear. V lost 2 bases and J 0 bases, leaving 7 bases between the germline ends. This CDR3 has 14 residues. In germline, CDR1 is MNHEY, CDR2 SVGAGI. DNA of the CDR3: TGTGCCAGCAGTTACGCTCACAACCAAGAGACCCAGTACTTC. It is translated as CASSYAHNQETQYF.

As concerns this clonotype: Given a much more abundant clone one base away, this may be a read error. V gene TRBV6-4 combines with J gene TRBJ2-1; 8 bases map to TRBD2. Germline V gene sequence: CDR1 MRHNA, CDR2 SNTAGT. CDR3 length: 15 residues. V dropped 2 bases and J dropped 9; count of bases not matched to a gene: 9. The CDR3 DNA is TGTGCCAGCAGTGACGAAGCGGGGGAGGGCAGTGAGCAGTTCTTC. It yields the protein CASSDEAGEGSEQFF.